A single sample gave rise to the 9 T cell receptor beta chains below, sequenced in a study of shared clonotypes between healthy human individuals. Some clones are missing from TCRdb's copy, which holds only in-frame ones; the method was immunoSEQ multiplex PCR. In the table there are 2 million to 3 million clones, more than 90% of which are singletons. The sample taken for sequencing was naive CD4+ T cells sorted from blood. Noted subset: CD45RA+ positively selected. The receptor source for this set is a man between 18 and 35 years old in good health.

Concerning this clone itself: The same CDR3 can be traced to other DNA sequences in this sample. The V call is TRBV7-2, the J call TRBJ2-2; D is undetermined. The germline CDR1 and CDR2 sequences are SGHTA and FQGNSA. This CDR3 is built from 12 residues. V dropped 5 bases and J dropped 2 bases, with 3 bases sitting between them. The CDR3 DNA reads as TGTGCCAGCAGCCCTAACACCGGGGAGCTGTTTTTT. It encodes CASSPNTGELFF.

The chain is built from TRBV28 and TRBJ2-3; D possibly uses TRBD1 or TRBD2 (6 bases each). CDR1 and CDR2 (germline): MDHEN, SYDVKM. V was cut by 8 bases and J by 0 bases, with 15 bases left in between. This CDR3 is 15 amino acids long. DNA for the CDR3: TGTGCCAGCGGGAGAGGGGGGCACAGCACAGATACGCAGTATTTT. It yields the protein CASGRGGHSTDTQYF.

V gene TRBV9 combines with J gene TRBJ1-2, with TRBD1 matching 9 bases. The CDR3 consists of 14 residues. Germline V lookup: CDR1 SGDLS, CDR2 YYNGEE. J gave up 10 bases and V 4 bases, and 11 bases lay outside the gene matches. This chain's CDR3 is CASSYRNGQGPYTF. The CDR3, as DNA: TGTGCCAGCAGCTACCGGAACGGACAGGGGCCCTACACCTTC.

The V gene is TRBV11-2, the J gene TRBJ2-5; D unresolved. The better agreement between TRBJ2-7 and the DNA end casts doubt on the J call. In germline, CDR1 is SGHAT, CDR2 FQNNGV. This CDR3 region has 16 residues. CDR3 nucleotide sequence: TGTGCCAGCAGCCAGATCGGAGCAGGATATACCTACGAGCAGTACTTC. Translating gives CASSQIGAGYTYEQYF.

The chain combines TRBV5-1 with TRBJ2-6; TRBD2 is a possible D gene (6 bases). V was pared by 4 bases and J by 0 bases, with 11 bases between. The CDR3 length is 16 residues. Germline-derived CDR1 and CDR2 are SGHRS and YFSETQ. This CDR3 reads CASSQWRGSGANVLTF. CDR3 DNA sequence: TGCGCCAGCAGCCAATGGCGGGGCTCTGGGGCCAACGTCCTGACTTTC.

The chain carries TRBV6-5 and TRBJ2-7; 8 nucleotides line up with TRBD1. Per germline, CDR1 MNHEY and CDR2 SVGAGI. Trimming took 0 bases from V and 7 from J; bases not matched to a gene: 11. CDR3 length: 16 amino acids. This CDR3 reads CASSYSGRTGSREQYF. CDR3 sequence (DNA): TGTGCCAGCAGTTACTCTGGCCGGACAGGGTCGAGGGAGCAGTACTTC.

This CDR3 is CASSESSIDRATPLHF. DNA for the CDR3: TGTGCCAGCAGCGAATCAAGCATCGACAGGGCTACACCCCTCCACTTT. J is TRBJ1-6 and V is TRBV21-1; the table's D call, TRBD1, has no DNA check behind it. TRBV21-1 is deemed a pseudogene. The CDR3 runs 16 residues.

The chain employs TRBV6-6 and TRBJ2-7, with TRBD2 matching 13 bases. This CDR3 spans 15 amino acids. Germline CDR1 and CDR2: MNHNY and SVGAGI (reference sequence). V lost 6 bases to trimming and J lost 1 base; unmatched junction nucleotides: 3. CDR3 nucleotide sequence: TGTGCCAGCAGCGGACTAGCGGGGGAATCCTACGAGCAGTACTTC. It encodes CASSGLAGESYEQYF.

The rearrangement joins TRBV19 to TRBJ2-1; the match to TRBD2 covers 11 bases. Germline CDR1 is LNHDA and CDR2 is SQIVND (reference sequence). CDR3 length: 16 amino acids. The J segment lost 4 bases and the V segment lost 6 bases, leaving 8 bases of the junction unmatched. The CDR3 protein is CASRKLAGVEYNEQFF. DNA of the CDR3: TGTGCCAGTAGGAAACTAGCGGGAGTTGAGTACAATGAGCAGTTCTTC.